This TCR beta chain was captured in a study of T cell therapy after organ transplantation. This sample's time point: 20-29 weeks after completion of therapy. The V gene's germline CDR1 is SGDLS and CDR2 YYNGEE. The V gene end was trimmed by 7 bases and the J gene end by 4 bases; junction bases not matched to a gene: 16. This CDR3 region has 16 residues. Comments on this clone: What it recognizes is unknown.

Study-level findings and limits: Antirejection and antiviral medication effects could not be assessed. In nonresponders, reduced coverage from low CD8+ yield may limit detected expansions.

Using immunoSEQ multiplex PCR, the repertoire was profiled, and TCRdb retains in-frame clones only, with some absent. The sample records more than 15,000 clones, 85% being singletons. This receptor was taken from a human patient who had received a solid organ transplant and had CMV disease. Some of these T cells may belong to the graft donor. The chain joins TRBV9 to TRBJ2-5; 7 bases fit TRBD2. Sequencing was performed on CD8+ T cells from blood, taken after autologous CMV-specific T cell therapy. CDR3: CASAAASGEGRETQYF. The CDR3, as DNA: TGTGCCAGCGCCGCCGCGTCTGGGGAGGGGAGAGAGACCCAGTACTTC.